This T cell receptor beta chain derives from a study of control samples from healthy donors and cancer patients. Clones were read by immunoSEQ multiplex PCR, and TCRdb kept only the in-frame ones, dropping some. The sample shows approximately 170,000 clones, around nine tenths of them seen only once. The ends were cut back, 0 bases at V and 9 bases at J, with 12 bases in the middle. Germline lookup yields CDR1 SGHNT and CDR2 YENEEA. The CDR3 is 14 amino acids. The sequence was obtained from a woman aged 25 to 39 in good health. The chain is built from TRBV11-3 and TRBJ2-1, with a possible D match to TRBD2 (6 bases). Source material: blood. CDR3 in DNA: TGTGCCAGCAGCTTAGATTCCCACGGGGGTGAGCAGTTCTTC. It codes for CASSLDSHGGEQFF.